Sequencing of this TCR beta chain was carried out in a study of CD8 T cells in ankylosing spondylitis. Study-wide findings and caveats: Some of the motif variants had earlier been found in reactive arthritis patients' fluid and blood. Reportedly, significant enrichment of disease-linked clones occurred in matched ankylosing spondylitis synovial fluid. Several highly homologous variants made up a TCR beta motif, and this motif appeared characteristic of ankylosing spondylitis blood.

Generation of TCR beta libraries employed quantitative 5'-RACE incorporating molecular barcodes. TCRdb re-analysed the 5' RACE reads in MiXCR, keeping a single row per CDR3 protein. This table has about 130,000 distinct CDR3 sequences, around 7% appearing once. Of note for this clonotype: Antigen specificity is unknown.

The CDR3 is 11 amino acids. V was shortened by 9 bases and J by 13 bases, with 15 bases between the two germline ends. Germline V gene data show CDR1 as MRHNA and CDR2 as SNTAGT. The specimen sequenced was blood, either unsorted or a sorted T cell fraction (not recorded which). The receptor was derived from a male donor with ankylosing spondylitis or in good health (not recorded which). V is TRBV6-4 and J is TRBJ1-4; no reliable D call. This chain's CDR3 is CARHRGNRLFF. The CDR3 DNA sequence: TGTGCCAGACATCGAGGCAATCGACTGTTTTTT.